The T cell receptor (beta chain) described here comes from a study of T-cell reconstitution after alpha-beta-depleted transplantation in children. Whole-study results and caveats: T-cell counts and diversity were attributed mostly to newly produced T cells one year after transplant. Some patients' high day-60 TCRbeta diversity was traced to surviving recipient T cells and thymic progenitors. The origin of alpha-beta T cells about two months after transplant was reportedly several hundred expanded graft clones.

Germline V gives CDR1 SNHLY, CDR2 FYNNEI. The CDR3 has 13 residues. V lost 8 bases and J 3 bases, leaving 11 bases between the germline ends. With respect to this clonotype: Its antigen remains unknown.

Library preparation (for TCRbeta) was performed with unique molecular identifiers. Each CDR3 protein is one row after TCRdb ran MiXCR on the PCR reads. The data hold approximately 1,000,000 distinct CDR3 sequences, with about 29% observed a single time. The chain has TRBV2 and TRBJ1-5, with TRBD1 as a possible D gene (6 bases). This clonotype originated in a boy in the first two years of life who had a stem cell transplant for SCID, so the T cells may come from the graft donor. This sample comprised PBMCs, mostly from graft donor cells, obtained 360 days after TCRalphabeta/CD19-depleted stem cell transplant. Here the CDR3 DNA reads TGTGCCAGCTTCCGGGACACCAATCAGCCCCAGCATTTT. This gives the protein CASFRDTNQPQHF.